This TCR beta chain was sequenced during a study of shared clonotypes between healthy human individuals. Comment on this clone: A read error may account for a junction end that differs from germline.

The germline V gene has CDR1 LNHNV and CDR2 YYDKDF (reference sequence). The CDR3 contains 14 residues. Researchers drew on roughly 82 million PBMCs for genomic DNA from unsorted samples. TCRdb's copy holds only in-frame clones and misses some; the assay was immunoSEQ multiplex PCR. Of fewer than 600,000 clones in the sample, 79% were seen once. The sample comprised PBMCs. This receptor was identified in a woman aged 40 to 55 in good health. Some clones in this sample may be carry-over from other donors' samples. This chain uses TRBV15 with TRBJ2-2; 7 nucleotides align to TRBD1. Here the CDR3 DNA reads TGTGCCACCAGCAGAGATAGGGGGCGCCAACAGGTGATTTTT. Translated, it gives CATSRDRGRQQVIF.